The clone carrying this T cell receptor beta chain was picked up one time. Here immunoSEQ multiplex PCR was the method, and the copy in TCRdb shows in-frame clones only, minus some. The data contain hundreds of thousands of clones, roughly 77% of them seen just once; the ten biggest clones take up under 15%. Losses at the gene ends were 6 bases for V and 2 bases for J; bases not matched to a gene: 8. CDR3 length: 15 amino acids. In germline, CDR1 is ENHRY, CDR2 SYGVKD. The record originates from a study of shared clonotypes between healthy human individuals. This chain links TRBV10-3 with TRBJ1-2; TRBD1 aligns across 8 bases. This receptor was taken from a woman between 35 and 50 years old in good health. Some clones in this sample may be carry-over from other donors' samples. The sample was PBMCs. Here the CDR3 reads CAIRDGQGPNYGYTF. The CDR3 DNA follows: TGTGCCATCAGGGACGGACAGGGCCCAAACTATGGCTACACCTTC.